Below are 8 T cell receptor beta chains sequenced from a single sample in a study of cytomegalovirus exposure and HLA in healthy donors. The PCR employed 60 Vbeta primers together with 13 Jbeta primers. This table comes from immunoSEQ multiplex PCR, and its TCRdb copy is limited to in-frame clones, with some not included. The repertoire consists of about 200,000 clones, with 82% occurring once and the leading ten covering approximately 0.098%. The sequenced material came from PBMCs. These receptors all stem from a boy aged 2 to 9 in good health and CMV-seronegative.

This clone was picked up a small number of times. The genes are TRBV27 and TRBJ1-1; a possible D gene is TRBD1 (6 bases). Trimming stripped 6 bases from V and 11 bases from J, with 22 bases between. The germline V gene has CDR1 MNHEY and CDR2 SMNVEV (reference sequence). The CDR3 is made up of 14 amino acids. The CDR3 is CASSQDFRGREAFF. The CDR3 nucleotides read TGTGCCAGCAGCCAGGACTTCAGGGGCCGTGAGGCTTTCTTT.

This clone was counted once. The chain has TRBV7-6 and TRBJ2-3, with 12 bases identical to TRBD2. The CDR3 has 16 residues. With V trimmed by 5 bases and J by 4 bases, 7 bases remained unmatched. Germline V gene lookup returns CDR1 SGHVS and CDR2 FNYEAQ. The CDR3 region is CASSPRTSGDPDTQYF. In DNA form, the CDR3 reads TGTGCCAGCAGCCCGCGGACTAGCGGGGACCCAGATACGCAGTATTTT.

This clone has only a few counts. The V gene is TRBV5-6, the J gene TRBJ1-2, with TRBD1 as a possible D gene (6 bases). The germline V and J ends were trimmed by 1 base and 8 bases, with 18 bases remaining between them. Germline V gene data show CDR1 as SGHDT and CDR2 as YYEEEE. The CDR3 spans 15 residues. The CDR3 protein is CASSLWKQGTGGYTF. DNA of the CDR3: TGTGCCAGCAGCTTGTGGAAACAGGGAACTGGAGGCTACACCTTC.

The genes are TRBV7-8 and TRBJ2-1; 7 nucleotides line up with TRBD2. This CDR3 has 22 amino acids. The ends lost 6 bases at V and 2 bases at J; junction bases unmatched: 28. The germline V gene encodes CDR1 SGHVS and CDR2 FQNEAQ. CDR3 coding DNA: TGTGCCAGCAGACGCGGGCGGTCTCCCGGGACTAAATTAGGCCCCCCCTACAATGAGCAGTTCTTC. Translated: CASRRGRSPGTKLGPPYNEQFF.

This clone was seen only a few times. This chain uses TRBV5-4 with TRBJ2-3, with 8 bases lining up with TRBD2. The CDR3 runs 12 residues. J gave up 9 bases and V 3 bases, and 3 bases lay outside the gene matches. CDR1 is SGHNT and CDR2 is YYREEE in the germline V gene (reference sequence). This chain's CDR3 is CASSWGGGTQYF. Here the CDR3 DNA reads TGTGCCAGCAGCTGGGGCGGGGGGACGCAGTATTTT.

The CDR3, as DNA: TGTGCCTGGAGTGTACACAGGATAGAGACCCAGTACTTC. Encoded protein: CAWSVHRIETQYF. V gene TRBV30 combines with J gene TRBJ2-5; D possibly corresponds to TRBD1 (5 bases). Between the trimmed V and J ends, which lost 0 bases and 4 bases, there was a span of 9 bases. Germline V gene data show CDR1 as GTSNPN and CDR2 as SVGIG (reference sequence). The length of the CDR3 is 13 residues.

This chain uses TRBV18 with TRBJ1-1; D not certain. The V gene's germline CDR1 is KGHSH and CDR2 LQKENI. V was cut by 2 bases and J by 3 bases, with 10 bases left in between. The CDR3 covers 14 residues. The CDR3 here is CASSPIPGDTEAFF. Written as DNA, the CDR3 is TGTGCCAGCTCACCAATCCCCGGGGACACTGAAGCTTTCTTT.

This chain uses TRBV11-1 with TRBJ2-3, with a weak D call TRBD1 (6 bases). V was cut by 0 bases and J by 2 bases, with 15 bases left in between. CDR3 length: 17 amino acids. Germline V gene lookup returns CDR1 SGHAT and CDR2 FQDESV (reference sequence). In nucleotides, the CDR3 is TGTGCCAGCAGCTTAGCGCCGTCAGGGGAAGACACAGATACGCAGTATTTT. Amino acids: CASSLAPSGEDTDTQYF.